This note documents a single TCR beta chain sequence. Antigen: not known. TCRdb keeps only in-frame clones here, not all; method: immunoSEQ multiplex PCR. The table lists roughly 170,000 clones, 85% to 95% of them singletons, with approximately 0.88% in the top ten. The data belong to a study of T cell responses to AZD1222 COVID-19 vaccine. Study results and limitations: Vaccine-associated CD4 TCRs ranged over spike, dominating at 160-218 and 743-854.

Germline CDR1 and CDR2: SGHTA and FQGNSA. The CDR3 totals 16 residues. Trimming removed 6 bases at V and 5 bases at J, with 23 bases between. This clonotype was sampled from an adult in good health. The V gene is TRBV7-2, the J gene TRBJ2-7; D perhaps matches TRBD1 (6 bases). The sample was peripheral blood, taken on day 0 of AZD1222 vaccination. Here the CDR3 DNA reads TGTGCCAGCAGTCTAGTCGGGACACCAAATTTTGACGAGCAGTACTTC. This sequence encodes CASSLVGTPNFDEQYF.